Listed below are T cell receptor beta chains from one sample, sequenced in a study of human T cells and chemical hapten exposure. TCRdb redid the calling of the RACE reads with MiXCR, one entry per CDR3 protein. The table lists some 400,000 distinct CDR3 sequences, roughly 4.8% of them singletons. Source: whole blood, taken in connection with sensitization to the hapten diphenylcyclopropenone (DPC). These TCRs come from a woman in her fifties or sixties with alopecia areata. Some clones in this sample may be carry-over from other donors' samples. Each CDR3 is given with its conserved first and last residue. The D gene is left open where the match is weak. For some rows the clone size is stated as once, few or many, or as a class when expanded; others skip it.

j_call v_call clone_size d_call cdr3_nt cdr3_aa
TRBJ2-6 TRBV2 few - TGTGCCAGAGACGGGCCTGGGGCCAACGTCCTGACTTTC CARDGPGANVLTF
TRBJ2-1 TRBV28 many TRBD2 TGTGCCAGCAGTTTATTGCGGACTAGCGGACGCAATGAGCAGTTCTTC CASSLLRTSGRNEQFF
TRBJ1-2 TRBV5-1 many TRBD1 TGCGCCAGCAGCCAACGGACAGGGGGTGGTGATGGCTACACCTTC CASSQRTGGGDGYTF
TRBJ2-5 TRBV5-1 many - TGCGCCAGCAGCGCCTTTACTAGGGGAGAGACCCAGTACTTC CASSAFTRGETQYF
TRBJ2-1 TRBV3-1 - - TGTGCCAGCAGCCAAGTCTACGGTCATTACAATGAGCAGTTCTTC CASSQVYGHYNEQFF
TRBJ1-1 TRBV2 many - TGTGCCAGCAGTGAATCCGGGAGAGGGACTGAAGCTTTCTTT CASSESGRGTEAFF
TRBJ2-5 TRBV28 many TRBD1 TGTGCCAGCAGTCGCGGGACAGGGTTTGAGACCCAGTACTTC CASSRGTGFETQYF
TRBJ2-1 TRBV15 many TRBD1 TGTGCCACCAGCAGAGGGGACAGGTTCCATTACAATGAGCAGTTCTTC CATSRGDRFHYNEQFF
TRBJ2-7 TRBV20-1 - TRBD2 TGCAGTGCTAGTAGTCGGGAGGGGTACGAGCAGTACTTC CSASSREGYEQYF
TRBJ2-7 TRBV12-3/TRBV12-4 many - TGTGCCAGCAGTTTCGATGGCAGGATCTACGAGCAGTACTTC CASSFDGRIYEQYF
TRBJ1-5 TRBV6-1 few - TGTGCCAGCACCATTAACCGAGGGAGCAATCAGCCCCAGCATTTT CASTINRGSNQPQHF
TRBJ2-3 TRBV12-3/TRBV12-4 many - TGTGCCAGCAGCCCCCCCGGGGCCACCGGAGATACGCAGTATTTT CASSPPGATGDTQYF
TRBJ2-7 TRBV20-1 few - TGCAGTGCTAGAGATATGAGGCCGAATGGGTACGAGCAGTACTTC CSARDMRPNGYEQYF
TRBJ2-3 TRBV11-2 many - TGTGCCAGCAGCTTAGCGGTAGATACGCAGTATTTT CASSLAVDTQYF
TRBJ1-4 TRBV12-3/TRBV12-4 few - TGTGCCAGCAGCCGGTCGGGACGGAATGAAAAACTGTTTTTT CASSRSGRNEKLFF
TRBJ1-1 TRBV7-2 few - TGTGCCAGCAGCTTACTTGGGCTCAACACTGAAGCTTTCTTT CASSLLGLNTEAFF
TRBJ1-2 TRBV6-5 many - TGTGCCAGCAGTTCCACGACGGACTATGGCTACACCTTC CASSSTTDYGYTF
TRBJ2-3 TRBV27 few - TGTGCCAGCAGTTTATACCCGAAGACAGATACGCAGTATTTT CASSLYPKTDTQYF
TRBJ1-2 TRBV6-5 many TRBD1 TGTGCCAGCAGTTTCACAGGGGATGGCTACACCTTC CASSFTGDGYTF
TRBJ2-7 TRBV6-1 many - TGTGCCAGCAGTGAAGTGGGGGACGAGCAGTACTTC CASSEVGDEQYF
TRBJ2-3 TRBV20-1 many - TGCTCGAGCGGGCAGGATCGAAGCACAGATACGCAGTATTTT CSSGQDRSTDTQYF
TRBJ1-3 TRBV29-1 many - TGCAGCGTTGAAGATCTGCTGGAGAACACCATATATTTT CSVEDLLENTIYF
TRBJ1-1 TRBV24-1 few - TGTGCCACCAGTGATTGGTTGGGGGTATGTCGGAACACTGAAGCTTTCTTT CATSDWLGVCRNTEAFF
TRBJ2-2 TRBV5-1 many - TGCGCCAGCAGCCCCCCTCCGCCTAGTCCTACCGGGGAGCTGTTTTTT CASSPPPPSPTGELFF
TRBJ1-2 TRBV20-1 many - TGCAGTGCTAGAGAAGCTCTTGCTTCGGGAGGCTACACCTTC CSAREALASGGYTF
TRBJ2-6 TRBV5-1 - - TGCGCCAGCAGCCTCAGGGTAGCTGGGGCCAACGTCCTGACTTTC CASSLRVAGANVLTF
TRBJ2-3 TRBV25-1 few - TGTGCCAGCAGTTGGGGAGTCGGTACGCAGTATTTT CASSWGVGTQYF
TRBJ1-5 TRBV2 many - TGTGCCAGCAGCGGGACTGGAACTCAGCCCCAGCATTTT CASSGTGTQPQHF
TRBJ2-7 TRBV3-1 many TRBD2 TGTGCCAGCAGCCAAGCCCGACTAGCGGGCCGAGCCCTCCCCTACGAGCAGTACTTC CASSQARLAGRALPYEQYF
TRBJ1-4 TRBV15 - - TGTGCCACCAGCAGTAGACAGATTAATGAAAAACTGTTTTTT CATSSRQINEKLFF
TRBJ1-1 TRBV5-1 - TRBD1 TGCGCCAGCAGCCCCGCCTCACAGGGGGGCACTGAAGCTTTCTTT CASSPASQGGTEAFF
TRBJ1-2 TRBV5-6 many TRBD1 TGTGCCAGTGGACAGGGGGACTATGGCTACACCTTC CASGQGDYGYTF
TRBJ2-3 TRBV28 - - TGTGCCAGCAGTTTATGGGCGGGTACTAGCACAGATACGCAGTATTTT CASSLWAGTSTDTQYF
TRBJ2-3 TRBV14 - - TGTGCCAGCAGCCAAGATTTGGGGGTGGATACGCAGTATTTT CASSQDLGVDTQYF
TRBJ1-1 TRBV4-1 many - TGCGCCAGCAGCCAAGAAGGGAGGGGGACTGAAGCTTTCTTT CASSQEGRGTEAFF
TRBJ1-3 TRBV4-3 many - TGCGCCAGCAGCCAAGATGTAACCTCTGGAAACACCATATATTTT CASSQDVTSGNTIYF
TRBJ2-2 TRBV11-1 many TRBD2 TGTGCCAGCAGCTCTAGACTAGCGTACACCGGGGAGCTGTTTTTT CASSSRLAYTGELFF
TRBJ2-1 TRBV24-1 many - TGTGCCACGGGGGCTAGCGGATACAATGAGCAGTTCTTC CATGASGYNEQFF
TRBJ1-3 TRBV10-3 - - TGTGCCATCAGACAGGGCCCCAGCTCTGGAAACACCATATATTTT CAIRQGPSSGNTIYF
TRBJ2-3 TRBV7-3 few - TGTGCCAGCGGAGGGGGGCTAGCGGTTAGGAGAGATACGCAGTATTTT CASGGGLAVRRDTQYF
TRBJ2-5 TRBV10-3 few - TGTGCCATCAGTGACAGCTCGTCAGAGACCCAGTACTTC CAISDSSSETQYF
TRBJ2-2 TRBV6-5 few TRBD2 TGTGCCAGCAGTTACCCTCGACTAGCGGGGAGGCCTCCCCGTTCAGGCACCGGGGAGCTGTTTTTT CASSYPRLAGRPPRSGTGELFF
TRBJ2-5 TRBV4-3 many - TGCGCCAGCAGCCCCGGATTCGGCCAGGAGACCCAGTACTTC CASSPGFGQETQYF
TRBJ1-6 TRBV28 many - TGTGCAAGCACCTCCGGTCTGACTCGATCTTTATCACCCCTCCACTTT CASTSGLTRSLSPLHF
TRBJ1-2 TRBV5-6 few TRBD1 TGTGCCAGCAGCTTCACGGGACAGTTCTATGGCTACACCTTC CASSFTGQFYGYTF
TRBJ2-2 TRBV28 few - TGTGCCAGCAGTTTCCGGACTTCAATGAGCGGCGGGGAGCTGTTTTTT CASSFRTSMSGGELFF
TRBJ2-7 TRBV5-4 - - TGTGCCACTACCCGGCGGGACCAGGGTGAGCAGTACTTC CATTRRDQGEQYF
TRBJ2-1 TRBV2 - TRBD2 TGTGCCAGCAGTGCACTAGCGTCTCGAGGCAATGAGCAGTTCTTC CASSALASRGNEQFF
TRBJ2-1 TRBV7-9 many - TGTGCCAGCGGTCACAATGAGCAGTTCTTC CASGHNEQFF
TRBJ1-4 TRBV12-3/TRBV12-4 few - TGTGCCAGCAGTCCTCGGGACTTAAAACTGTTTTTT CASSPRDLKLFF
TRBJ2-3 TRBV25-1 - - TGTGCCAGCAGTGAAACCCGGGGGCCTGGCACAGATACGCAGTATTTT CASSETRGPGTDTQYF
TRBJ1-3 TRBV15 few - TGTGCCACCAGCAGGGTTTTGGATGGAAACACCATATATTTT CATSRVLDGNTIYF
TRBJ1-5 TRBV28 few - TGTGCCAGCAGTTTACCGGGACTCTATAGCAATCAGCCCCAGCATTTT CASSLPGLYSNQPQHF
TRBJ1-1 TRBV7-2 - - TGTGCCAGCAGCTTTTGGGTTGGCGCTGAAGCTTTCTTT CASSFWVGAEAFF
TRBJ2-2 TRBV12-3/TRBV12-4 many - TGTGCCAGCAGTTTATATAAGGGAACCGGGGAGCTGTTTTTT CASSLYKGTGELFF
TRBJ1-2 TRBV12-3/TRBV12-4 many - TGTGCCAGCGAGGGAGACAACTATGGCTACACCTTC CASEGDNYGYTF
TRBJ1-2 TRBV6-2/TRBV6-3 many TRBD1 TGTGCCAGCACCCGACAGGGGGCCTGGAATGGCTACACCTTC CASTRQGAWNGYTF
TRBJ1-2 TRBV6-1 - - TGTGCCAGCAGTGCGACAGAGCCTTTTGTCTTC CASSATEPFVF
TRBJ2-4 TRBV6-5 - - TGTGCCAGCAGTTACACGGGGCCGGGGGACATTCAGTACTTC CASSYTGPGDIQYF